This T cell receptor beta chain was sequenced during a study of control samples from healthy donors and cancer patients. This clone appeared a few times. Libraries were prepared by immunoSEQ multiplex PCR; TCRdb keeps only in-frame clonotypes and omits some of them. The sample carries around 130,000 clones, roughly 91% recorded once. Trimming removed 0 bases from V and 6 bases from J; junction bases left unmatched: 3. The germline gives CDR1 GTSNPN, CDR2 SVGIG (reference sequence). This CDR3 has 15 amino acids. This TCR was sampled from a man aged 45-65 years with head and neck cancer. Sequenced material: PBMCs. V is TRBV30 and J is TRBJ1-5, with 12 bases that match TRBD1. The CDR3 reads CAWSVGTGGSQPQHF. The CDR3 nucleotides read TGTGCCTGGAGTGTAGGGACAGGGGGCTCTCAGCCCCAGCATTTT.